The 2 T cell receptor beta chains presented below share a single source sample, sequenced in a study of glioma-infiltrating T cells. The iRepertoire nested amplicon-rescue multiplex PCR amplified TCR alpha and beta CDR3s from RNA. TCRdb processed the multiplex PCR reads anew with MiXCR; each CDR3 protein has one entry. The repertoire holds a few hundred thousand distinct CDR3 sequences, 35% to 45% seen once, with 12% in the top ten. Input material: glioma tissue, nonneoplastic brain tissue, or PBMCs (not recorded which). The receptor source for this set is a human donor with low-grade glioma or glioblastoma, undergoing nonglioma brain surgery, or in good health (not recorded which).

The table lists this clonotype with a few counts. CDR3 region: CASSQDPRESEQYF. DNA for the CDR3: TGCGCCAGCAGCCAAGATCCTAGGGAAAGCGAGCAGTACTTC. The J gene is TRBJ2-7, the V gene TRBV4-1, with unresolved D. This CDR3 contains 14 residues. Trimming removed 0 bases at V and 6 bases at J, with 12 bases between. Germline V gene sequence: CDR1 MGHRA, CDR2 YSYEKL.

In the case of this clonotype: A much larger clone is a single base away; this may be a read error. V usage is TRBV15 and J usage is TRBJ1-2; D unresolved. CDR1 is LNHNV, CDR2 YYDKDF, per germline (reference sequence). This CDR3 is 14 amino acids long. CDR3 loop: CATSRATTGYGHTF. The CDR3 DNA sequence: TGTGCCACCAGCAGAGCTACGACGGGCTATGGCCACACCTTC.